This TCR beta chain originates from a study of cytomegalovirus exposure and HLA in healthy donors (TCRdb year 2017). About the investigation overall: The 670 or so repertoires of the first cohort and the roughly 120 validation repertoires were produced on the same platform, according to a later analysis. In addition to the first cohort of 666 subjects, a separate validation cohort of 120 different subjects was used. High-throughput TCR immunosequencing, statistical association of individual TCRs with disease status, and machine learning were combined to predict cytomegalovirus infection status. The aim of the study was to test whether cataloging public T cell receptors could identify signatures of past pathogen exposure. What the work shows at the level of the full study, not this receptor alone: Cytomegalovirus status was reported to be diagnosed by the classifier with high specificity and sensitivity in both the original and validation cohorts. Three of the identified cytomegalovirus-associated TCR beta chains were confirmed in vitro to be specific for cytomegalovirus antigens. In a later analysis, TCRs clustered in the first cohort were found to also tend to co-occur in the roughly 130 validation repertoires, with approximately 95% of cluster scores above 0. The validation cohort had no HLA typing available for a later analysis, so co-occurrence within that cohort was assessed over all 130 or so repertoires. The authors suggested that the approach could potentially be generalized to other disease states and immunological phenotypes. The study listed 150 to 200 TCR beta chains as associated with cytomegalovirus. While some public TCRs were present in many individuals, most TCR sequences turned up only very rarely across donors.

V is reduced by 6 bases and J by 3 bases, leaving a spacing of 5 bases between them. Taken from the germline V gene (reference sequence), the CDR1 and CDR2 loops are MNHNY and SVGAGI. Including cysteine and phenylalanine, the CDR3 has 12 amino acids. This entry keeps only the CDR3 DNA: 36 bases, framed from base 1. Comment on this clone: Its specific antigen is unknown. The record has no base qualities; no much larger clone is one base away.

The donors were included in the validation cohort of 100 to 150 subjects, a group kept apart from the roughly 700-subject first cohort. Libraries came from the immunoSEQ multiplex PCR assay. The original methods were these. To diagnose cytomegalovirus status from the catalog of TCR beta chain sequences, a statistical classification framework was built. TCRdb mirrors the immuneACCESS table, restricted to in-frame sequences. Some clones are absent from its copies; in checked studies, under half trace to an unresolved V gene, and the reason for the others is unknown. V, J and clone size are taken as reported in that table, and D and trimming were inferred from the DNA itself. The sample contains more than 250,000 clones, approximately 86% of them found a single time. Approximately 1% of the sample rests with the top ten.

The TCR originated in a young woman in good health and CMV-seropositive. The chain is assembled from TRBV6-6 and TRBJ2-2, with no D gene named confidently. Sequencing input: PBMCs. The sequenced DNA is TGTGCCAGCAGGCTCGACACCGGGGAGCTGTTTTTT. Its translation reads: CASRLDTGELFF.